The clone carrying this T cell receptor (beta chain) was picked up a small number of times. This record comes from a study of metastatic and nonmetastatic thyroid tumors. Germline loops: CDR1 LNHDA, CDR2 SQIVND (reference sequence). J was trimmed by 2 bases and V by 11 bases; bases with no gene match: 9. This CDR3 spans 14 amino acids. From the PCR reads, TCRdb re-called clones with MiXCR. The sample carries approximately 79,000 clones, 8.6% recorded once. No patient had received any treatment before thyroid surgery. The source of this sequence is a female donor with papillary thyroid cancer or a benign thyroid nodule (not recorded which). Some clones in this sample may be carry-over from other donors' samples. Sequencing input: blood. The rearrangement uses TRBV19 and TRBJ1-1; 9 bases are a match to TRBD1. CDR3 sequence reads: CAGPSGQGNTEAFF. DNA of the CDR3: TGTGCCGGCCCGTCGGGACAGGGCAACACTGAAGCTTTCTTT.